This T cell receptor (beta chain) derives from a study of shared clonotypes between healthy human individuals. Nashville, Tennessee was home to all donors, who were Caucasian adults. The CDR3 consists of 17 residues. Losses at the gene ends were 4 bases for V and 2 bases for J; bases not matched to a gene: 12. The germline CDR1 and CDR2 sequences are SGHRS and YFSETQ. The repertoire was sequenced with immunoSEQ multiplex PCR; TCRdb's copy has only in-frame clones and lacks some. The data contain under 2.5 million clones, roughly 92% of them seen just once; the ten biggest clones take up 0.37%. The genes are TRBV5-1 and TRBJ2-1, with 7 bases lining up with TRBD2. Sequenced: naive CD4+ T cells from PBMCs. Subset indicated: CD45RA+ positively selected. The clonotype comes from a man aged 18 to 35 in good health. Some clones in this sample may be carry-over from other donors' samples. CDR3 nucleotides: TGCGCCAGCAGCCTACCCCTGGCTAGCGGCCCCTACAATGAGCAGTTCTTC. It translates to CASSLPLASGPYNEQFF.